The 29 T cell receptor beta chains presented below share a single source sample, sequenced in a study of blood T cell repertoires in COVID-19. Produced via immunoSEQ multiplex PCR; TCRdb's table is partial and in-frame only. The profile shows 55,000 to 65,000 clones, roughly 86% of them singletons. Sequenced sample: peripheral blood. The receptors originated from a man in his sixties with active or convalescent COVID-19.

This sequence joins TRBV24-1 and TRBJ2-4; a possible D gene is TRBD2 (6 bases). The CDR3 covers 14 residues. Trimming removed 5 bases from V and 2 bases from J, with 9 bases in between. Germline CDR1 reads KGHDR; CDR2 reads SFDVKD. The CDR3 reads CATSGAGTKNIQYF. CDR3 sequence (DNA): TGTGCCACCAGTGGGGCGGGAACCAAAAACATTCAGTACTTC.

This chain uses TRBV7-3 with TRBJ2-2; the match to TRBD1 covers 7 bases. The CDR3 covers 15 residues. The V gene's germline CDR1 is SGHTA and CDR2 FQGTGA. The J segment lost 5 bases and the V segment lost 2 bases, leaving 5 bases of the junction unmatched. The CDR3 sequence is CASSLDRAVTGELFF. Written as DNA, the CDR3 is TGTGCCAGCAGCTTAGACAGGGCAGTAACCGGGGAGCTGTTTTTT.

The genes are TRBV6-6 and TRBJ2-7; TRBD2 might be the D (6 bases). With 5 bases removed from V and 2 bases from J, the gap between germline ends came to 16 bases. Germline V gene lookup returns CDR1 MNHNY and CDR2 SVGAGI (reference sequence). This CDR3 has 15 residues. The CDR3 DNA is TGTGCCAGCAGTACCGGGACTCCTAGTGCCTACGAGCAGTACTTC. It specifies CASSTGTPSAYEQYF.

The chain links TRBV15 to TRBJ1-5, with D tentatively TRBD1 (5 bases). The germline CDR1 and CDR2 sequences are LNHNV and YYDKDF (reference sequence). Trimming shortened V by 6 bases and J by 0 bases, and 21 bases separated the two germline ends. The CDR3 totals 18 residues. The CDR3 reads CATRAGRVLTYSNQPQHF. The DNA of the CDR3 is TGTGCCACCAGAGCGGGCAGGGTACTTACTTATAGCAATCAGCCCCAGCATTTT.

The chain employs TRBV10-3 and TRBJ2-7, with 9 bases that match TRBD2. The germline CDR1 and CDR2 sequences are ENHRY and SYGVKD. V shed 6 bases and J 1 base; nucleotides not matched to a gene: 4. This CDR3 is 14 amino acids long. The chain's CDR3 is CAISGGGASYEQYF. The DNA for the CDR3 is TGTGCCATCAGCGGCGGGGGGGCGTCCTACGAGCAGTACTTC.

This clone has only a few counts. J is TRBJ1-4 and V is TRBV7-2, with 9 positions matching TRBD1. The length of the CDR3 is 18 residues. V lost 5 bases to trimming and J lost 8 bases; unmatched junction nucleotides: 18. The germline V gene has CDR1 SGHTA and CDR2 FQGNSA. The CDR3 reads CASSLQGRKGQGGEKLFF. CDR3 nucleotides: TGTGCCAGCAGCCTCCAGGGTAGAAAGGGACAGGGTGGAGAAAAACTGTTTTTT.

The chain is built from TRBV6-4 and TRBJ1-4; 10 bases fit TRBD1. This CDR3 comprises 18 residues. The V and J ends lost 5 bases and 2 bases, in that order; junction bases with no gene match: 11. From germline, CDR1 is MRHNA and CDR2 SNTAGT. CDR3 in amino acids: CASSRSGQGISTNEKLFF. The CDR3 DNA is TGTGCCAGCAGTCGGTCGGGACAGGGGATTTCGACTAATGAAAAACTGTTTTTT.

V gene TRBV19 combines with J gene TRBJ2-2; 7 bases align to TRBD2. With 10 bases clipped from V and 6 bases from J, the junction kept 14 bases outside the gene matches. CDR3 length equals 15 residues. Germline V gene data show CDR1 as LNHDA and CDR2 as SQIVND (reference sequence). The CDR3 loop is CATIEGGSSSGELFF. CDR3 DNA sequence: TGTGCCACCATAGAAGGCGGGAGTAGCTCCGGGGAGCTGTTTTTT.

The chain joins TRBV7-6 to TRBJ1-4; TRBD1 aligns across 9 bases. Germline CDR1 is SGHVS and CDR2 is FNYEAQ. The CDR3 is 17 residues long. The ends lost 1 base at V and 3 bases at J; junction bases unmatched: 6. Written as DNA, the CDR3 is TGTGCCAGCAGCTTAGTGGGACAGGGCCGGGCTAATGAAAAACTGTTTTTT. It specifies CASSLVGQGRANEKLFF.

The J gene is TRBJ1-2, the V gene TRBV4-2; no reliable D call. Deletions cut 2 bases from V and 7 bases from J, with 14 bases between. Germline CDR1 LGHNA, CDR2 YNFKEQ. The CDR3 is made up of 14 amino acids. CDR3 region: CASSQRGSPAGYTF. As DNA, the CDR3 is TGTGCCAGCAGCCAACGGGGTAGTCCGGCTGGCTACACCTTC.

The rearrangement links TRBV30 to TRBJ1-6, with 10 bases that match TRBD1. Trimming at V came to 0 bases and at J to 9 bases, leaving 11 bases not matched to a gene. The germline gives CDR1 GTSNPN, CDR2 SVGIG (reference sequence). This CDR3 is 17 amino acids long. The CDR3 here is CAWSVLRTGGPGSPLHF. DNA for the CDR3: TGTGCCTGGAGTGTACTTAGGACAGGGGGTCCAGGTTCACCCCTCCACTTT.

The rearrangement links TRBV2 to TRBJ1-5; a weak D match, TRBD1 (6 bases). Trimming left V 6 bases short and J 6 bases short, with 12 bases between. CDR3 length: 13 amino acids. Germline CDR1 is SNHLY and CDR2 is FYNNEI. Here the CDR3 reads CASRPGAGQPQHF. The CDR3 nucleotides read TGTGCCAGCAGACCAGGGGCGGGTCAGCCCCAGCATTTT.

This sequence joins TRBV7-3 and TRBJ1-1; no clear D gene. CDR3 length equals 12 residues. The germline V gene has CDR1 SGHTA and CDR2 FQGTGA. Trimming pared 5 bases from V and 7 bases from J, leaving 11 bases between. This CDR3 reads CASSPASIEAFF. For the CDR3, the DNA is TGTGCCAGCAGCCCCGCCAGTATTGAAGCTTTCTTT.

The chain combines TRBV25-1 with TRBJ2-5, with a weak D call TRBD2 (6 bases). Germline loops: CDR1 MGHDK, CDR2 SYGVNS. CDR3 length: 14 amino acids. Trimming removed 4 bases at V and 1 base at J, with 10 bases between. The CDR3 sequence is CASSVGGTQETQYF. The CDR3 region has the DNA TGTGCCAGCAGTGTAGGAGGGACCCAAGAGACCCAGTACTTC.

This sequence joins TRBV15 and TRBJ1-4; 8 bases map to TRBD1. V was clipped by 2 bases and J by 8 bases; unmatched bases: 4. The CDR3 length is 14 residues. Germline values: CDR1 LNHNV, CDR2 YYDKDF (reference sequence). The CDR3: CATSRRTGLEKLFF. The CDR3 DNA reads as TGTGCCACCAGCAGACGGACAGGGCTGGAAAAACTGTTTTTT.

The chain employs TRBV30 and TRBJ1-1, with D unresolved. The germline V gene has CDR1 GTSNPN and CDR2 SVGIG (reference sequence). Trimming left V 4 bases short and J 3 bases short, with 9 bases between. The CDR3 is 12 amino acids. CDR3 region: CAWIRGYTEAFF. For the CDR3, the DNA is TGTGCCTGGATTAGAGGATACACTGAAGCTTTCTTT. Based on the CDR3 plus reference TRBV30 and TRBJ1-1, the full variable domain is SQTIHQWPATLVQPVGSPLSLECTVEGTSNPNLYWYRQAAGRGLQLLFYSVGIGQISSEVPQNLSASRPQDRQFILSSKKLLLSDSGFYLCAWIRGYTEAFFGQGTRLTVV.

The CDR3 loop is CASSLRGTPRNVTQYF. The CDR3 nucleotides are TGTGCCAGCAGTTTACGAGGGACACCTCGGAATGTTACGCAGTATTTT. The genes are TRBV27 and TRBJ2-3; D might be TRBD1 (6 bases). This CDR3 region has 16 residues. V was shortened by 2 bases and J by 8 bases, with 20 bases between the two germline ends. Germline V CDR1 and CDR2: MNHEY, SMNVEV (reference sequence).

This clone was counted a single time. This chain connects TRBV6-6 to TRBJ1-2; D is perhaps TRBD1 (6 bases). Trimming left V 4 bases short and J 2 bases short, with 11 bases between. Germline V CDR1 and CDR2: MNHNY, SVGAGI (reference sequence). This CDR3 spans 14 amino acids. Here the CDR3 DNA reads TGTGCCAGCAGTTTTGGACAGACGAACTATGGCTACACCTTC. The encoded protein is CASSFGQTNYGYTF.

The V gene is TRBV15, the J gene TRBJ2-2, with 7 bases fitting TRBD2. V lost 5 bases and J lost 1; bases outside the gene matches: 10. Germline CDR1 and CDR2: LNHNV and YYDKDF (reference sequence). This CDR3 is 17 amino acids long. CDR3 bases: TGTGCCACCAGCGCTTGGCGGGAGTTAGGGAACACCGGGGAGCTGTTTTTT. Protein: CATSAWRELGNTGELFF.

CDR3 loop: CASSKGLAGEVALTGELFF. The DNA for the CDR3 is TGTGCCAGCAGTAAGGGACTAGCGGGAGAGGTAGCGCTCACCGGGGAGCTGTTTTTT. V usage is TRBV6-2 or TRBV6-3 and J usage is TRBJ2-2; 14 bases are shared with TRBD2. The CDR3 extends over 19 amino acids. The germline V gene has CDR1 MNHEY and CDR2 SVGEGT. After removal of 5 bases from V and 4 bases from J, the junction contained 12 bases not matched to a gene.

This clone was counted a few times. The V and J genes are TRBV7-9 and TRBJ2-1; the match to TRBD2 covers 7 bases. This CDR3 region has 12 residues. Germline V gene sequence: CDR1 SEHNR, CDR2 FQNEAQ (reference sequence). V was clipped by 5 bases and J by 8 bases; unmatched bases: 3. In DNA form, the CDR3 reads TGTGCCAGCAGCACCAGCGGGGATGAGCAGTTCTTC. This gives the protein CASSTSGDEQFF.

J is TRBJ2-7 and V is TRBV11-2, with D tentatively TRBD1 (6 bases). Looked up from germline, CDR1 is SGHAT and CDR2 is FQNNGV. This CDR3 comprises 14 residues. Deletions cut 5 bases from V and 0 bases from J, with 11 bases between. CDR3 coding DNA: TGTGCCAGCAGCCCCGGACAGTTCTCCTACGAGCAGTACTTC. Translated, it gives CASSPGQFSYEQYF.

V usage is TRBV24-1 and J usage is TRBJ2-3, with TRBD1 matching over 10 bases. Losses at the gene ends were 2 bases for V and 0 bases for J; bases not matched to a gene: 1. From germline, CDR1 is KGHDR and CDR2 SFDVKD. The CDR3 has 16 amino acids. The CDR3 loop is CATSDWTGGSTDTQYF. Written as DNA, the CDR3 is TGTGCCACCAGTGATTGGACAGGGGGTAGCACAGATACGCAGTATTTT.

This clone was recorded a few times. The genes are TRBV7-2 and TRBJ1-1; D unresolved. Germline-derived CDR1 and CDR2 are SGHTA and FQGNSA. V lost 2 bases and J lost 3, with 7 bases in between. The CDR3 length is 13 residues. CDR3 DNA: TGTGCCAGCAGCTTAAACAGCCACACTGAAGCTTTCTTT. It encodes CASSLNSHTEAFF.

This clone was seen only once. The genes are TRBV3-1 (or the pseudogene TRBV3-2) and TRBJ1-5; D gene ambiguous. With 6 bases removed from V and 4 bases from J, the gap between germline ends came to 10 bases. The germline gives CDR1 LGHDT, CDR2 YNNKEL (reference sequence). This CDR3 has 13 amino acids. The CDR3 spells CASRLPGNQPQHF. CDR3 sequence (DNA): TGTGCCAGCAGACTACCCGGAAATCAGCCCCAGCATTTT.

This clone was seen more than once but under ten times. This sequence joins TRBV18 and TRBJ1-5; D uncertain. Trimming removed 2 bases at V and 0 bases at J, with 11 bases between. Germline loops: CDR1 KGHSH, CDR2 LQKENI. This CDR3 spans 16 amino acids. The CDR3 DNA reads as TGTGCCAGCTCACCAAGCGGGAAAAATAGCAATCAGCCCCAGCATTTT. As protein: CASSPSGKNSNQPQHF.

This clone was seen once. This chain connects TRBV7-2 to TRBJ1-2; 10 bases are a match to TRBD1. CDR3 length: 15 amino acids. Germline CDR1 is SGHTA and CDR2 is FQGNSA. V was clipped by 5 bases and J by 4 bases; unmatched bases: 7. The CDR3 DNA reads as TGTGCCAGCAGCACACAGACAGGGGGCCTCTATGGCTACACCTTC. It encodes CASSTQTGGLYGYTF.

The V call is TRBV7-2, the J call TRBJ2-5, with 7 bases aligning to TRBD2. CDR3 length: 15 amino acids. After removal of 1 base from V and 4 bases from J, the junction contained 6 bases not matched to a gene. CDR1 and CDR2 from the germline V gene are SGHTA and FQGNSA. For the CDR3, the DNA is TGTGCCAGCAGCTTAGTGGGGGGGGTACCAGAGACCCAGTACTTC. This gives the protein CASSLVGGVPETQYF. The full variable domain, rest sourced from reference TRBV7-2 and TRBJ2-5, is GAGVSQSPSNKVTEKGKDVELRCDPISGHTALYWYRQSLGQGLEFLIYFQGNSAPDKSGLPSDRFSAERTGGSVSTLTIQRTQQEDSAVYLCASSLVGGVPETQYFGPGTRLLVL.

The chain combines TRBV7-2 with TRBJ1-2, with 7 nucleotides matching TRBD1. Germline CDR1 reads SGHTA; CDR2 reads FQGNSA. After removal of 5 bases from V and 8 bases from J, the junction contained 17 bases not matched to a gene. This CDR3 is built from 16 residues. The CDR3 reads CASSGARGGEFRGYTF. Here the CDR3 DNA reads TGTGCCAGCAGCGGAGCGAGAGGGGGCGAGTTTAGAGGCTACACCTTC.